These 9 T cell receptor beta chains came from one sample sequenced in a study of CD8 T cells in ankylosing spondylitis. TCRdb reprocessed the 5' RACE reads via MiXCR and lists one record per CDR3 protein. The sample consists of about 190,000 distinct CDR3 sequences, roughly 13% of them appearing once. Sequenced sample: blood, either unsorted or a sorted T cell fraction (not recorded which). Receptor source: a female donor with ankylosing spondylitis or in good health (not recorded which).

This chain uses TRBV12-3 or TRBV12-4 with TRBJ2-3, with 9 bases lining up with TRBD2. V gave up 2 bases and J gave up 4 bases; unmatched junction bases: 7. The CDR3 has 16 amino acids. This CDR3 is CASSLLVAGVSDTQYF. The CDR3 nucleotides read TGTGCCAGCAGTTTACTGGTAGCGGGAGTATCAGATACGCAGTATTTT.

At least ten counts were recorded for this clonotype. This chain joins TRBV29-1 and TRBJ2-1; TRBD2 matches at 7 bases. V shed 0 bases, J shed 7 bases, and the junction held 6 bases outside the gene matches. CDR1 is SQVTM, CDR2 ANQGSEA, per germline. The CDR3 has 14 residues. The CDR3 region has the DNA TGCAGCGTTGAAGACCCTCGGACTAGGAATGAGCAGTTCTTC. Translation gives CSVEDPRTRNEQFF.

This clonotype was counted at least ten times. The chain is built from TRBV5-1 and TRBJ1-3; unclear D gene. V lost 0 bases and J lost 0, with 10 bases in between. CDR1 and CDR2 from the germline V gene are SGHRS and YFSETQ. The CDR3 totals 16 residues. The DNA for the CDR3 is TGCGCCAGCAGCTTGGCTCTTCCTAGCTCTGGAAACACCATATATTTT. Translating gives CASSLALPSSGNTIYF.

In this sample, this clonotype turned up many times. The chain employs TRBV7-2 and TRBJ2-3; TRBD1 or TRBD2 may be the D gene (5 bases each). V was clipped by 5 bases and J by 4 bases, with 16 bases between them. From germline, CDR1 is SGHTA and CDR2 FQGNSA. This CDR3 has 15 residues. Here the CDR3 DNA reads TGTGCCAGCAGCGCACCGGGACCCCGCCCAGATACGCAGTATTTT. Its translation is CASSAPGPRPDTQYF.

This clonotype was seen many times. The V gene is TRBV3-1, the J gene TRBJ1-1; TRBD1 matches at 7 bases. The length of the CDR3 is 14 residues. Germline lookup yields CDR1 LGHDT and CDR2 YNNKEL (reference sequence). With 3 bases clipped from V and 7 bases from J, the junction kept 8 bases outside the gene matches. DNA of the CDR3: TGTGCCAGCAGCCATCTATACCGGGACAGTGAAGCTTTCTTT. It is translated as CASSHLYRDSEAFF.

This clonotype was observed at least ten times. The V gene is TRBV7-9, the J gene TRBJ1-1; maybe TRBD1 (6 bases). V lost 6 bases to trimming and J lost 1 base, with 12 bases between them. Germline assignment: CDR1 SEHNR and CDR2 FQNEAQ (reference sequence). The CDR3 contains 14 residues. The CDR3 here is CASREGVTNTEAFF. As DNA, the CDR3 is TGTGCCAGCAGGGAGGGGGTTACGAACACTGAAGCTTTCTTT.

V gene TRBV7-3 combines with J gene TRBJ2-1; 7 bases agree with TRBD2. The V and J ends lost 7 bases and 8 bases, in that order; junction bases with no gene match: 11. Germline V lookup: CDR1 SGHTA, CDR2 FQGTGA. The CDR3 contains 14 residues. The CDR3 DNA follows: TGTGCCAGCAAGGCCAGCGGGATACACGATGAGCAGTTCTTC. Its protein is CASKASGIHDEQFF.

The chain couples TRBV20-1 to TRBJ2-3; the D is unclear. The CDR3 extends over 14 amino acids. Per germline, CDR1 DFQATT and CDR2 SNEGSKA (reference sequence). V lost 4 bases and J lost 2, with 13 bases in between. The CDR3, as DNA: TGCAGTGCTACCCAAGGGCTGAACACAGATACGCAGTATTTT. Its protein is CSATQGLNTDTQYF.

This clonotype was counted at least ten times. The rearrangement uses TRBV29-1 and TRBJ1-1; no definite D call. Trimming stripped 2 bases from V and 2 bases from J, with 12 bases between. Germline V gene data show CDR1 as SQVTM and CDR2 as ANQGSEA. This CDR3 has 14 residues. This chain's CDR3 is CSVEYGETNTEAFF. The CDR3 DNA is TGCAGCGTTGAATACGGGGAGACAAACACTGAAGCTTTCTTT.